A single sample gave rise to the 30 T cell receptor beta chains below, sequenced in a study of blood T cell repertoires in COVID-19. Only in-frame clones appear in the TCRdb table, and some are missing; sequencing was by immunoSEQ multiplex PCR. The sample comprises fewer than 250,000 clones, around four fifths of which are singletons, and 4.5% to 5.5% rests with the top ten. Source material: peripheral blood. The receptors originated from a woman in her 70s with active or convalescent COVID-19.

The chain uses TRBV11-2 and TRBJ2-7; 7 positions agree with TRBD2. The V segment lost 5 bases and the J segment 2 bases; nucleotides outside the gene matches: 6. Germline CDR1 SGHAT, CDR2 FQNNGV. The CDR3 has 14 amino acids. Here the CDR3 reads CASSPGRRAYEQYF. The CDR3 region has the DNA TGTGCCAGCAGCCCCGGGAGGAGGGCCTACGAGCAGTACTTC.

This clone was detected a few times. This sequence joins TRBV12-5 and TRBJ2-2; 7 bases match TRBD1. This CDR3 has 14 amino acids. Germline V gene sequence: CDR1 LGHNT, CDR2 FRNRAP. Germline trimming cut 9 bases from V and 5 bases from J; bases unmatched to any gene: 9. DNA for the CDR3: TGTGCTAGCGCCCGGGACAGCCTAACCGGGGAGCTGTTTTTT. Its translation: CASARDSLTGELFF. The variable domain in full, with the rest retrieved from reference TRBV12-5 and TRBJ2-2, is DARVTQTPRHKVTEMGQEVTMRCQPILGHNTVFWYRQTMMQGLELLAYFRNRAPLDDSGMPKDRFSAEMPDATLATLKIQPSEPRDSAVYFCASARDSLTGELFFGEGSRLTVL.

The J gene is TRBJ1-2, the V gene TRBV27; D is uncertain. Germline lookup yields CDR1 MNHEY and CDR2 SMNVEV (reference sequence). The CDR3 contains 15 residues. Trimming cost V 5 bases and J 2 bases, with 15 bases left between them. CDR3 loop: CASSPVRIGNYGYTF. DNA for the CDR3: TGTGCCAGCAGTCCGGTTAGGATCGGGAACTATGGCTACACCTTC.

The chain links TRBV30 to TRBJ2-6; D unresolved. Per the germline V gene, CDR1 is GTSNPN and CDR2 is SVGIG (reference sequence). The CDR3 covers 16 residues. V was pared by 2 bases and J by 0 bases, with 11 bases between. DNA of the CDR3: TGTGCCTGGAGTCGGCAGGTCCTCTCTGGGGCCAACGTCCTGACTTTC. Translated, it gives CAWSRQVLSGANVLTF.

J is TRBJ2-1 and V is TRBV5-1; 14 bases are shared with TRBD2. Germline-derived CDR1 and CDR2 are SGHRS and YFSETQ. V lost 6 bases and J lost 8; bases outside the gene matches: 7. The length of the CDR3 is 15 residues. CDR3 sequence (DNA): TGCGCCAGCAAGACTAGCGGGAGGGCCAGAGATGAGCAGTTCTTC. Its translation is CASKTSGRARDEQFF.

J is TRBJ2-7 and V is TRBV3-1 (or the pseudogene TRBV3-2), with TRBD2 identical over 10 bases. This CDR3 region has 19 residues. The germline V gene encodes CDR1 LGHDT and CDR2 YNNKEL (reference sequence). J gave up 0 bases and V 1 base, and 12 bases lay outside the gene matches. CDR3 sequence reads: CASSQVTSGRISSSYEQYF. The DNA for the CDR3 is TGTGCCAGCAGCCAAGTGACTAGCGGGCGCATATCGAGCTCCTACGAGCAGTACTTC.

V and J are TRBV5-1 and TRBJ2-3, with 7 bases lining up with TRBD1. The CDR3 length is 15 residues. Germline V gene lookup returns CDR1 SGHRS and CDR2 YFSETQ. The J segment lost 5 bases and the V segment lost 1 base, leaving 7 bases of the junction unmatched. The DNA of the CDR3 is TGCGCCAGCAGCTTGACGACAGGGTGGCGAGATACGCAGTATTTT. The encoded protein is CASSLTTGWRDTQYF.

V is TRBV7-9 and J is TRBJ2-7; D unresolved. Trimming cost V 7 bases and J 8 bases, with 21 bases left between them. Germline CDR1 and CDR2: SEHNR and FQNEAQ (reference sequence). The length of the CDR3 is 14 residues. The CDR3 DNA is TGTGCCAGCACACCAAACTCTCTAACTTTCCAGCAGTACTTC. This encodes CASTPNSLTFQQYF.

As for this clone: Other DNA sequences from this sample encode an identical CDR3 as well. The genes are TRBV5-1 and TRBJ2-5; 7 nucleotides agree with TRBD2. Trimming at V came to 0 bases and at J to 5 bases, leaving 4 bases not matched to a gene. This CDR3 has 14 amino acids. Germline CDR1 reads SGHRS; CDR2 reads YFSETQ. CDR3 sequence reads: CASSLDPGGETQYF. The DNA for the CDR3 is TGCGCCAGCAGCTTGGATCCGGGAGGCGAGACCCAGTACTTC.

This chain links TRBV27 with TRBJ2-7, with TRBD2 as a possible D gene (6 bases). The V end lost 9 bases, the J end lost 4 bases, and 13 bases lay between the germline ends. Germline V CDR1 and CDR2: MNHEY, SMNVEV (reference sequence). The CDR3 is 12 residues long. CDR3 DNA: TGTGCCAGAGGAGGGCAGTCTTACGAGCAGTACTTC. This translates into CARGGQSYEQYF.

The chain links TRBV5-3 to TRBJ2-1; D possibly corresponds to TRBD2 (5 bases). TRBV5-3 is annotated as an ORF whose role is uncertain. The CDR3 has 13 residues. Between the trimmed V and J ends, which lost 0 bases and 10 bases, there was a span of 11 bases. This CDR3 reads CARSLGSSGEQFF. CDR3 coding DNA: TGTGCCAGAAGCTTGGGTTCCTCGGGAGAGCAGTTCTTC.

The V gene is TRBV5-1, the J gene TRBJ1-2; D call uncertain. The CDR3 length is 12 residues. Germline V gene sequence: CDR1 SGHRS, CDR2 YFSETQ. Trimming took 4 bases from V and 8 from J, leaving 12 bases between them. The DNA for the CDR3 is TGCGCCAGCAGCCCGGGAGCTGGAGGCTACACCTTC. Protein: CASSPGAGGYTF. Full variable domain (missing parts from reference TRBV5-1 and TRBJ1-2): KAGVTQTPRYLIKTRGQQVTLSCSPISGHRSVSWYQQTPGQGLQFLFEYFSETQRNKGNFPGRFSGRQFSNSRSEMNVSTLELGDSALYLCASSPGAGGYTFGSGTRLTVV.

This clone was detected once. CDR3 nucleotide sequence: TGCGCCAGCAGGGTGGCTAGCGGGAGGGTTGAGCAGTTCTTC. Protein product: CASRVASGRVEQFF. The chain combines TRBV10-2 with TRBJ2-1; 12 nucleotides align to TRBD2. With V trimmed by 6 bases and J by 9 bases, 6 bases remained unmatched. This CDR3 has 14 amino acids. Germline V CDR1 and CDR2: WSHSY, SAAADI.

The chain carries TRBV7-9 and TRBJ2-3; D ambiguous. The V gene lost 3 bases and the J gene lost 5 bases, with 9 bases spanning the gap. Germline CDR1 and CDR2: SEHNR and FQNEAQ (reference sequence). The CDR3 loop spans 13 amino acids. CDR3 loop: CASSLTSGDTQYF. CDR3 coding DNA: TGTGCCAGCAGCTTGACCTCGGGAGATACGCAGTATTTT.

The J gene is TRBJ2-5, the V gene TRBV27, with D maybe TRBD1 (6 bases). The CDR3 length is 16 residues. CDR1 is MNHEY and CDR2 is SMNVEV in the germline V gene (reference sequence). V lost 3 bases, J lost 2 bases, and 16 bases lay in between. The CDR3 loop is CASSLGAQTLQETQYF. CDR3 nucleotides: TGTGCCAGCAGTTTGGGGGCGCAAACTCTGCAAGAGACCCAGTACTTC.

The CDR3, as DNA: TGTGCCAGCAGGGACAGGGACTATGGCTACACCTTC. Its protein is CASRDRDYGYTF. The chain recombines TRBV19 with TRBJ1-2, with 9 bases lining up with TRBD1. CDR1 LNHDA and CDR2 SQIVND come from the germline V gene (reference sequence). CDR3 length: 12 residues. Unmatched junction bases numbered 2, after V lost 9 bases and J lost 3 bases.

The CDR3 DNA reads as TGTGCCAGCAGCTTAAAGGGAGCAACTAATGAAAAACTGTTTTTT. It encodes CASSLKGATNEKLFF. The rearrangement links TRBV7-9 to TRBJ1-4, with D unclear. Germline V lookup: CDR1 SEHNR, CDR2 FQNEAQ (reference sequence). CDR3 length: 15 residues. V was clipped by 2 bases and J by 0 bases, with 7 bases between them.

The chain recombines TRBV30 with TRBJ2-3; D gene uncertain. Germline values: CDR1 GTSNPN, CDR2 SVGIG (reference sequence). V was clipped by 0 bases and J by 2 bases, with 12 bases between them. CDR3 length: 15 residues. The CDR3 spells CAWSVWSSYTDTQYF. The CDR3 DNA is TGTGCCTGGAGTGTATGGTCATCCTACACAGATACGCAGTATTTT.

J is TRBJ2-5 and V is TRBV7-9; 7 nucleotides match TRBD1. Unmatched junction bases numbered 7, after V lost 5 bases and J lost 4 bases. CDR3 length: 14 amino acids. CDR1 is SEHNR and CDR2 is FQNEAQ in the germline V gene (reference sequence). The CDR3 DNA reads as TGTGCCAGCAGCCGAGACAGGGTGGGAGAGACCCAGTACTTC. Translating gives CASSRDRVGETQYF.

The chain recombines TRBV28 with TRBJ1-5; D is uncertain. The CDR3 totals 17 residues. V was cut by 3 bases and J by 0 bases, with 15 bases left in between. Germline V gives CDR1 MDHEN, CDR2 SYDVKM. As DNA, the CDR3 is TGTGCCAGCAGTTTGATTGGTAGACACCTTAGCAATCAGCCCCAGCATTTT. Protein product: CASSLIGRHLSNQPQHF.

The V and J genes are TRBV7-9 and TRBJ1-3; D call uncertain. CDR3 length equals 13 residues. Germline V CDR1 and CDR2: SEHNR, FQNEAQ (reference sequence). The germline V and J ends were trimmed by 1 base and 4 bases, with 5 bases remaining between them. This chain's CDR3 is CASSLGAGNTIYF. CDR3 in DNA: TGTGCCAGCAGCTTAGGGGCGGGAAACACCATATATTTT.

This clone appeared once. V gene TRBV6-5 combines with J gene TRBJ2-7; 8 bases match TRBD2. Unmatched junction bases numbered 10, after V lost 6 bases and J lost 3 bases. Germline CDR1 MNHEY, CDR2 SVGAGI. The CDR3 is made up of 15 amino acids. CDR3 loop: CASSEVSSGSYEQYF. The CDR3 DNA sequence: TGTGCCAGCAGCGAGGTGTCCAGCGGGAGCTACGAGCAGTACTTC.

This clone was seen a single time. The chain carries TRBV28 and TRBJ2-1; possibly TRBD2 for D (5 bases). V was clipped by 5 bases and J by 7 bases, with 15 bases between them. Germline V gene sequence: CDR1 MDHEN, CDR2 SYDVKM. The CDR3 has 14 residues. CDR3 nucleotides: TGTGCCAGCAGTCTCACTGGGGAGCGGAATGAGCAGTTCTTC. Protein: CASSLTGERNEQFF.

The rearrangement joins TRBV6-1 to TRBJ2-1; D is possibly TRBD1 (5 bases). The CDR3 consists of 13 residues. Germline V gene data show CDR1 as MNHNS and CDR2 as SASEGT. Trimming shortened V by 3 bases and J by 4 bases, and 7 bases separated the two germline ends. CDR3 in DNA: TGTGCCAGCAGTGATGCAGGGTACAATGAGCAGTTCTTC. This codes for CASSDAGYNEQFF.

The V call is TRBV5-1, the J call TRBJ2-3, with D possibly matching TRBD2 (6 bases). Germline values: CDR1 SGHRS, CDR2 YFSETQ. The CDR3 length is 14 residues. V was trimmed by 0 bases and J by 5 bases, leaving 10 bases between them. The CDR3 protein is CASSLGGVRDTQYF. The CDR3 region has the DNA TGCGCCAGCAGCTTGGGGGGGGTCCGAGATACGCAGTATTTT.

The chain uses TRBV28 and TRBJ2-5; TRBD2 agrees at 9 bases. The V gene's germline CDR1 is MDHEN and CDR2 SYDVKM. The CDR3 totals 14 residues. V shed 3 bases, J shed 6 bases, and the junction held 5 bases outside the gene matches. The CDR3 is CASSFAGGLKTQYF. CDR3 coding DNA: TGTGCCAGCAGTTTCGCGGGAGGGCTAAAGACCCAGTACTTC.

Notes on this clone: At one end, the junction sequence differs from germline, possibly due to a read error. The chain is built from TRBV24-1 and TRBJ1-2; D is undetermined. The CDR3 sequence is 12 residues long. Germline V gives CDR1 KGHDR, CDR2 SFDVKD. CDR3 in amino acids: CATSPPVPPTSF. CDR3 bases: TGTGCCACCAGTCCGCCGGTGCCCCCTACTTCCTTC.

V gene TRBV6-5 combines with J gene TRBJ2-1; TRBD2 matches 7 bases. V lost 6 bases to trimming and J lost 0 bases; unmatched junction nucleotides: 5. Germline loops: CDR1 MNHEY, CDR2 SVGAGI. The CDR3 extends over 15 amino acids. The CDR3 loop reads CASRGSGTSYNEQFF. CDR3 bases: TGTGCCAGCAGGGGAAGCGGGACCTCCTACAATGAGCAGTTCTTC.

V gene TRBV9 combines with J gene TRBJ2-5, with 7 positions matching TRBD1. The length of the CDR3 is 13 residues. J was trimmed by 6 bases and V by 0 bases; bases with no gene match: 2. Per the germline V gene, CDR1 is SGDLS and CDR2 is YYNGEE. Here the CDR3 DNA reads TGTGCCAGCAGCGTAGGACAGGGCAAGACCCAGTACTTC. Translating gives CASSVGQGKTQYF.

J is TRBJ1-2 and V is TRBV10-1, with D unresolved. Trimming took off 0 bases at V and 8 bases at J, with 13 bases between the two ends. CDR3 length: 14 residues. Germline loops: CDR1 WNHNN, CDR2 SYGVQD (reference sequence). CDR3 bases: TGCGCCAGCAGTGAGTCGAACCTCCAGAGGGGCTACACCTTC. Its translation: CASSESNLQRGYTF.